This TCR beta chain originates from a study of T cell responses to AZD1222 COVID-19 vaccine. Germline values: CDR1 SEHNR, CDR2 FQNEAQ (reference sequence). This CDR3 has 15 residues. V lost 2 bases and J lost 4, with 13 bases in between. TCRdb's table, derived via immunoSEQ multiplex PCR, lists solely in-frame clones and lacks some. Of 110,000 to 150,000 clones detected, roughly 88% appear once; the ten largest clones hold less than 9.5%. The source is an adult in good health. The material was peripheral blood, obtained on day 0 of AZD1222 vaccination. The rearrangement joins TRBV7-9 to TRBJ2-3, with D maybe TRBD2 (6 bases). This CDR3 reads CASSLMPAGPDTQYF. CDR3 in DNA: TGTGCCAGCAGCTTAATGCCCGCGGGACCAGATACGCAGTATTTT.